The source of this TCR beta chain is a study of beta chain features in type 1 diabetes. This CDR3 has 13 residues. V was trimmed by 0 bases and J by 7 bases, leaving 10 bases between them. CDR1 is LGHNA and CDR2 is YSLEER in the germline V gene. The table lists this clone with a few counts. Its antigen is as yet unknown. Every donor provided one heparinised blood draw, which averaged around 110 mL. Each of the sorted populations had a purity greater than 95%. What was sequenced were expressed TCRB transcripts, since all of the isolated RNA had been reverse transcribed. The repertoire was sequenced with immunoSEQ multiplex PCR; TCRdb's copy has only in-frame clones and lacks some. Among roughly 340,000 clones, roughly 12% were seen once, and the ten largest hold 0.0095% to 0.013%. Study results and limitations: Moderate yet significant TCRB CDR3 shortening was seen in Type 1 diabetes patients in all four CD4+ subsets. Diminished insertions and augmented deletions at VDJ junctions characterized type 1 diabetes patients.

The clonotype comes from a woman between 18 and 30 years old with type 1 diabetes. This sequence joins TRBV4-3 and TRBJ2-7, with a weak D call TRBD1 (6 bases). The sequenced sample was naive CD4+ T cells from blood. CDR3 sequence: CASSQDSGVEQYF. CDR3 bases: TGCGCCAGCAGCCAAGATTCAGGGGTAGAGCAGTACTTC.